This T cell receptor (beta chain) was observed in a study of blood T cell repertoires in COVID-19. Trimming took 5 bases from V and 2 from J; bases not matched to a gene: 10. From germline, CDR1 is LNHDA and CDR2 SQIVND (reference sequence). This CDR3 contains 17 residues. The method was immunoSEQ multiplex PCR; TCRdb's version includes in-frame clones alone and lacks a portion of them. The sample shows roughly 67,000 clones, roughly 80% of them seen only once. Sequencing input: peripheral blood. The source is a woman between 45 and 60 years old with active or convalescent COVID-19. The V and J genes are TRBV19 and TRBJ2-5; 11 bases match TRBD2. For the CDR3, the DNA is TGTGCCAGTAGTGAGGGAATGGGACTAGCGGTTCAAGAGACCCAGTACTTC. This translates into CASSEGMGLAVQETQYF.